This is a list of T cell receptor beta chains from one sample in a study of cytomegalovirus exposure and HLA in healthy donors. The data were produced by immunoSEQ multiplex PCR, yet TCRdb's version contains in-frame clones alone and is incomplete. The clone table shows 200,000 to 250,000 clones, with the ten largest holding under 1%. The sequenced sample was PBMCs. The origin of the receptors is a woman aged 30 to 39 in good health and CMV-seropositive. Each CDR3 is given with its conserved first and last residue. D genes are given only for firm matches.

v_gene	d_gene	j_gene	CDR3nt	CDR3aa
TRBV5-4	.	TRBJ2-1	TGTGCCAGCAGCTCTGATGGAGGGAGGAACAATGAGCAGTTCTTC	CASSSDGGRNNEQFF
TRBV25-1	TRBD2	TRBJ2-1	TGTGCCAGCAGTGGGTGGACTAGCGGAGCTTACAATGAGCAGTTCTTC	CASSGWTSGAYNEQFF
TRBV18	.	TRBJ2-7	TGTGCCAGCTCACCACCCGGGACAAATTCTGGCTACGAGCAGTACTTC	CASSPPGTNSGYEQYF
TRBV30	.	TRBJ2-1	TGTGCCTGGAGTGTTTCCGTTGATGAGCAGTTCTTC	CAWSVSVDEQFF
TRBV4-1	TRBD1	TRBJ1-5	TGCGCCAGCAGCTTAGACAGGGCCCAGCCCCAGCATTTT	CASSLDRAQPQHF
TRBV15	TRBD1	TRBJ2-1	TGTGCCACCAGCAGCGTTCCGGGGGGACAGGGGCATGAGCAGTTCTTC	CATSSVPGGQGHEQFF
TRBV2	TRBD2	TRBJ2-7	TGTGCCAGCAGTGCGAGCGGGGGTCCCTACGAGCAGTACTTC	CASSASGGPYEQYF
TRBV7-6	.	TRBJ2-5	TGTGCCAGCAGCTTGGGGGCAGAGACCCAGTACTTC	CASSLGAETQYF
TRBV7-2	.	TRBJ1-1	TGTGCCAGCAGCCGACTTACCCCAGAGGAAGCTTTCTTT	CASSRLTPEEAFF
TRBV10-3	.	TRBJ1-6	TGTGCCATCTCCTCCGGGGAATCCTATAATTCACCCCTCCACTTT	CAISSGESYNSPLHF
TRBV7-2	TRBD2	TRBJ2-5	TGTGCCAGCAGCTTAGGCAGATTAGCGGGGAAAGAGACCCAGTACTTC	CASSLGRLAGKETQYF
TRBV19	TRBD1	TRBJ2-7	TGTGCCAGTAGTCCACCGACAGGGTTCGACGAGCAGTACTTC	CASSPPTGFDEQYF
TRBV4-1	.	TRBJ2-1	TGCGCCAGCAGCCTCGAGAGAGGATCCTACAATGAGCAGTTCTTC	CASSLERGSYNEQFF
TRBV6-6	.	TRBJ1-2	TGTGCCAGCAGTTACGGGGCAGGGAGGAATGGCTACACCTTC	CASSYGAGRNGYTF
TRBV27	.	TRBJ1-5	TGTGCCAGCAGTCCCGGGACACCGACGGTTCTAAATCAGCCCCAGCATTTT	CASSPGTPTVLNQPQHF
TRBV7-9	.	TRBJ1-4	TGTGCCAGCAGCTCCCGCAGCCAGGGTCGGCGAGAAAAACTGTTTTTT	CASSSRSQGRREKLFF
TRBV6-5	.	TRBJ1-2	TGTGCCAGCAGTCGAGGGGGAGGGTCAGGAGGCTACACCTTC	CASSRGGGSGGYTF
TRBV5-1	TRBD1	TRBJ1-6	TGCGCCAGCAGCCCGGGGACAGCTACTTTTGGGTCACCCCTCCACTTT	CASSPGTATFGSPLHF
TRBV5-1	TRBD1	TRBJ2-2	TGCGCCAGCAGCTACGGACAGGGCCCGGATCTCACCGGGGAGCTGTTTTTT	CASSYGQGPDLTGELFF
TRBV30	TRBD2	TRBJ2-3	TGTGCCTGGAGTGACCCGACCCTAGCGGTCAGGGCGTCTAGCACAGATACGCAGTATTTT	CAWSDPTLAVRASSTDTQYF
TRBV10-3	TRBD1	TRBJ1-2	TGTGCCATCACCGGGGACAGGAACTATGGCTACACCTTC	CAITGDRNYGYTF
TRBV13	.	TRBJ2-7	TGTGCCAGCAGCGTCCTGACTGTATTCTCCTACGAGCAGTACTTC	CASSVLTVFSYEQYF
TRBV6-5	TRBD1	TRBJ1-3	TGTGCCAGCAGTCGGACAGGGAACTCTGGAAACACCATATATTTT	CASSRTGNSGNTIYF
TRBV11-2	TRBD2	TRBJ2-5	TGTGCCAGCAGCTTAGATACAGCGGGGTGGACCCAGTACTTC	CASSLDTAGWTQYF
TRBV6-5	TRBD1	TRBJ1-3	TGTGCCAGCAGTGCCCTGGGACAGGGCGGGATTGGGGCTTTT	CASSALGQGGIGAF
TRBV7-9	TRBD2	TRBJ2-5	TGTGCCAGCAGCTTAGTCGGTGGGACTAGCGGGAGCGGGACCCAGTACTTC	CASSLVGGTSGSGTQYF
TRBV2	TRBD2	TRBJ2-1	TGTGCCAGCAGAATCGGGACTAGCGGGGGTGATGAGCAGTTCTTC	CASRIGTSGGDEQFF
TRBV4-3	TRBD1	TRBJ2-7	TGCGCCAGCAGCCAAGATCCTCAAGGGACAGGGGGTGAGCAGTACTTC	CASSQDPQGTGGEQYF
TRBV5-1	.	TRBJ2-7	TGCGCCAGCAGCTTTTATGGGGGGACAGCCGGCGAGCAGTACTTC	CASSFYGGTAGEQYF
TRBV4-3	.	TRBJ2-6	TGCGCCAGCAGCCAGCCGACGCGGAAAGGGGCCAACGTCCTGACTTTC	CASSQPTRKGANVLTF
TRBV10-3	.	TRBJ1-6	TGTGCCATCAGTGAATTGAGCTCCTATAATTCACCCCTCCACTTT	CAISELSSYNSPLHF
TRBV2	TRBD2	TRBJ2-7	TGTGCCAGCAGTCCAGGGACTAGCTTTACCTACGAGCAGTACTTC	CASSPGTSFTYEQYF
TRBV30	.	TRBJ2-5	TGTGCCTGGAGTCAACCGGGACACCGCCAGTACTTC	CAWSQPGHRQYF
TRBV7-8	.	TRBJ1-5	TGTGCCAGCAGCCGGAGCAGTGATCAGCCCCAGCATTTT	CASSRSSDQPQHF
TRBV6-5	.	TRBJ1-1	TGTGCCAGCAGAAAGGGGCCTGAAGCTTTCTTT	CASRKGPEAFF
TRBV9	.	TRBJ2-1	TGTGCCAGCAGCGTAGCTACAGACAATGAGCAGTTCTTC	CASSVATDNEQFF
TRBV28	.	TRBJ2-1	TGTGCCAGCAGTATACAGTCGCCTAATGAGCAGTTCTTC	CASSIQSPNEQFF
TRBV4-1	.	TRBJ1-6	TGCGCCAGCAGTTCTGAGACAGACAATTCACCCCTCCACTTT	CASSSETDNSPLHF
TRBV5-1	.	TRBJ1-1	TGCGCCAGCTGCCTAGAAGGTCAGAGCACTGAAGCTTTCTTT	CASCLEGQSTEAFF
TRBV5-1	TRBD1	TRBJ1-6	TGCGCCAGCAGCCAGGACAGGGCCTATAATTCACCCCTCCACTTT	CASSQDRAYNSPLHF
TRBV5-4	TRBD1	TRBJ1-1	TGTGCCAGCAGCATAGGGACAGGGCTATTGGCTGAAGCTTTCTTT	CASSIGTGLLAEAFF
TRBV2	.	TRBJ2-5	TGTGCCAGCAGTGAAGGGAGGGAGACCCAGTACTTC	CASSEGRETQYF
TRBV6-1	TRBD1	TRBJ1-6	TGTGCCAGCAGCCAACAGGGGGGGAATTCACCCCTCCACTTT	CASSQQGGNSPLHF
TRBV2	.	TRBJ1-6	TGTGCCACCCGACAGAATTATAATTCACCCCTCCACTTT	CATRQNYNSPLHF
TRBV9	TRBD2	TRBJ2-5	TGTGCCAGCAGCGTGGATTCTAGCGGGAGGTTACAAGAGACCCAGTACTTC	CASSVDSSGRLQETQYF
TRBV15	.	TRBJ2-5	TGTGCCACCAGCAGAGATAGGGTCGGTAAGGGGCTTCAAGAGACCCAGTACTTC	CATSRDRVGKGLQETQYF
TRBV25-1	.	TRBJ1-1	TGTGCCAGCAGTGATACAGGTTTGAACACTGAAGCTTTCTTT	CASSDTGLNTEAFF
TRBV2	TRBD1	TRBJ2-7	TGTACCAGCAGTGCCGACAGGGGAAAGGGTGGAGAGCAATACTTC	CTSSADRGKGGEQYF
TRBV11-3	.	TRBJ2-5	TGTGCCAGCAGCCTAGGGGGGACTCAAGAGACCCAGTACTTC	CASSLGGTQETQYF
TRBV6-6	.	TRBJ2-5	TGTGCCAGCAGTTACGGCGGGGAGACCCAGTACTTC	CASSYGGETQYF
TRBV27	TRBD1	TRBJ2-3	TGTGCCAGCAGTGGCCCGGGACAGGGGGCAAGCACAGATACGCAGTATTTT	CASSGPGQGASTDTQYF